These T cell receptor beta chains were read from a single sample in a study of blood T cell repertoires in COVID-19. Repertoires were generated with immunoSEQ multiplex PCR, while TCRdb's copy carries only in-frame clones and drops some. The sample comprises under 140,000 clones, 76% of which are singletons, and 3.8% rests with the top ten. Sequences were obtained from peripheral blood. All receptors derive from an elderly woman with acute or convalescent COVID-19. CDR3s include the opening cysteine and the closing phenylalanine or tryptophan. Fields, in order: D gene, V gene, clone size, J gene, CDR3 DNA, CDR3 protein. A D gene is named only where the DNA matches it firmly. Clone size is given for some rows only: seen once, a few or many times, or a class if the clone is expanded.

d_call: TRBD1; v_call: TRBV4-2; clone_size: NA; j_call: TRBJ2-7; cdr3_nt: TGTGCCAGCAGCCATACTCCGGGACAGGGTGTCTACGAGCAGTACTTC; cdr3_aa: CASSHTPGQGVYEQYF
d_call: NA; v_call: TRBV7-2; clone_size: NA; j_call: TRBJ2-7; cdr3_nt: TGTGCCAGCAGCCTTAGCGGAATGAGCTCCTACGAGCAGTACTTC; cdr3_aa: CASSLSGMSSYEQYF
d_call: NA; v_call: TRBV5-1; clone_size: few; j_call: TRBJ1-2; cdr3_nt: TGCGCCAGCAGCCTGGCGCGGGGGACAAAGGCTGAATTCTATGGCTACACCTTC; cdr3_aa: CASSLARGTKAEFYGYTF
d_call: NA; v_call: TRBV6-5; clone_size: NA; j_call: TRBJ1-5; cdr3_nt: TGTGCTAGTTACAGGGATAGCAATCAGCCCCAGCATTTT; cdr3_aa: CASYRDSNQPQHF
d_call: NA; v_call: TRBV7-2; clone_size: once; j_call: TRBJ2-1; cdr3_nt: TGTGCCAGCAGCTGGAGGGGACCCTCGGAGCGGTTCTTC; cdr3_aa: CASSWRGPSERFF
d_call: TRBD1; v_call: TRBV30; clone_size: NA; j_call: TRBJ2-1; cdr3_nt: TGTGCCTGGGACAGGGGCCTAGGGTACAATGAGCAGTTCTTC; cdr3_aa: CAWDRGLGYNEQFF
d_call: NA; v_call: TRBV7-9; clone_size: few; j_call: TRBJ1-5; cdr3_nt: TGTGCCAGCAGCTTCGGGGACAATCAGCCCCAGCATTTT; cdr3_aa: CASSFGDNQPQHF
d_call: TRBD1; v_call: TRBV3-1/TRBV3-2; clone_size: few; j_call: TRBJ2-5; cdr3_nt: TGTGCCAGCAGCCGGACAGGGGGCCAAGAGACCCAGTACTTC; cdr3_aa: CASSRTGGQETQYF
d_call: TRBD1; v_call: TRBV2; clone_size: NA; j_call: TRBJ1-3; cdr3_nt: TGTGCCAGCATGCGGACAGGCTCTGGAAACACCATATATTTT; cdr3_aa: CASMRTGSGNTIYF
d_call: TRBD2; v_call: TRBV7-6; clone_size: few; j_call: TRBJ2-7; cdr3_nt: TGTGCCAGCAGCGCAGGGACTAGCGGGGGTCCCTACGAGCAGTACTTC; cdr3_aa: CASSAGTSGGPYEQYF
d_call: NA; v_call: TRBV25-1; clone_size: NA; j_call: TRBJ1-1; cdr3_nt: TGTGCCAGCAGTGAATCTTGGCGGACTGAAGCTTTCTTT; cdr3_aa: CASSESWRTEAFF
d_call: NA; v_call: TRBV30; clone_size: NA; j_call: TRBJ1-2; cdr3_nt: TGTGCCTGGAGTATTCTCCCCAGGGGAACCTATGGCTACACCTTC; cdr3_aa: CAWSILPRGTYGYTF
d_call: TRBD2; v_call: TRBV7-2; clone_size: NA; j_call: TRBJ2-7; cdr3_nt: TGTGCCAGCAGCTACTGGACTAGCGGGAGTCAGCAGTACTTC; cdr3_aa: CASSYWTSGSQQYF
d_call: NA; v_call: TRBV2; clone_size: once; j_call: TRBJ1-5; cdr3_nt: TGTGCCAGCAGTGAGACAGATAGCAATCAGCCCCAGCATTTT; cdr3_aa: CASSETDSNQPQHF
d_call: TRBD2; v_call: TRBV5-5; clone_size: NA; j_call: TRBJ2-1; cdr3_nt: TGTGCCAGCAGCCGACCGACTAGCGGGGGGTACAATGAGCAGTTCTTC; cdr3_aa: CASSRPTSGGYNEQFF
d_call: NA; v_call: TRBV27; clone_size: once; j_call: TRBJ2-5; cdr3_nt: TGTGCCAGCAGTCCACGGTACCAAGAGACCCAGTACTTC; cdr3_aa: CASSPRYQETQYF
d_call: NA; v_call: TRBV7-2; clone_size: once; j_call: TRBJ2-7; cdr3_nt: TGTGCCAGCAGCCCCCAGGGCCGAGCCTACGAGCAGTACTTC; cdr3_aa: CASSPQGRAYEQYF
d_call: TRBD1; v_call: TRBV29-1; clone_size: once; j_call: TRBJ2-7; cdr3_nt: TGCAGCGTTCCTCGACAGGGGGCTTGGGAGCAGTACTTC; cdr3_aa: CSVPRQGAWEQYF
d_call: TRBD1; v_call: TRBV27; clone_size: NA; j_call: TRBJ2-7; cdr3_nt: TGTGCCACCAGACCGGGACAGGTCTCCTACGAGCAGTACTTC; cdr3_aa: CATRPGQVSYEQYF
d_call: TRBD1; v_call: TRBV7-9; clone_size: NA; j_call: TRBJ1-6; cdr3_nt: TGTGCCAGCAGCCGGGGACAGATCTATAATTCACCCCTCCACTTT; cdr3_aa: CASSRGQIYNSPLHF
d_call: TRBD2; v_call: TRBV18; clone_size: once; j_call: TRBJ2-1; cdr3_nt: TGTGCCAGCTCACCCGGGACTAGTATCTATGAGCAGTTCTTC; cdr3_aa: CASSPGTSIYEQFF
d_call: TRBD2; v_call: TRBV5-6; clone_size: NA; j_call: TRBJ2-2; cdr3_nt: TGTGCCAGCAGCTTTGGGATCGGACTAGGGAACACCGGGGAGCTGTTTTTT; cdr3_aa: CASSFGIGLGNTGELFF
d_call: NA; v_call: TRBV6-5; clone_size: NA; j_call: TRBJ2-5; cdr3_nt: TGTGCCAGCAGTCGAACAGAGTCCCGAGAGACCCAGTACTTC; cdr3_aa: CASSRTESRETQYF
d_call: NA; v_call: TRBV30; clone_size: once; j_call: TRBJ1-1; cdr3_nt: TGTGCCTGGATGTTTTTGTCAGGGGCAATGAACACTGAAGCTTTCTTT; cdr3_aa: CAWMFLSGAMNTEAFF
d_call: NA; v_call: TRBV7-9; clone_size: many; j_call: TRBJ2-3; cdr3_nt: TGTGCCAGCAGCTTAGAACAAGATACGCAGTATTTT; cdr3_aa: CASSLEQDTQYF
d_call: TRBD2; v_call: TRBV19; clone_size: NA; j_call: TRBJ2-3; cdr3_nt: TGTGCCAGTAGTATGACCCGGGGGGGACTCCCCACAGATACGCAGTATTTT; cdr3_aa: CASSMTRGGLPTDTQYF
d_call: NA; v_call: TRBV2; clone_size: few; j_call: TRBJ2-3; cdr3_nt: TGTGCCAGCAGTGTAGGGGGGGTCGAGACAGATACGCAGTATTTT; cdr3_aa: CASSVGGVETDTQYF
d_call: TRBD2; v_call: TRBV19; clone_size: NA; j_call: TRBJ2-1; cdr3_nt: TGTGCCAGTACCCTCGGGACTAGAAGCCATGAGCAGTTCTTC; cdr3_aa: CASTLGTRSHEQFF
d_call: NA; v_call: TRBV6-6; clone_size: NA; j_call: TRBJ2-7; cdr3_nt: TGTGCCAGCACCCAAGGGCAGGGGAAGTACGAGCAGTACTTC; cdr3_aa: CASTQGQGKYEQYF
d_call: TRBD2; v_call: TRBV5-1; clone_size: NA; j_call: TRBJ2-2; cdr3_nt: TGCGCCAGCAGCTTGGAGGGGAGGGCGAACACCGGGGAGCTGTTTTTT; cdr3_aa: CASSLEGRANTGELFF
d_call: NA; v_call: TRBV12-3/TRBV12-4; clone_size: NA; j_call: TRBJ1-1; cdr3_nt: TGTGCCAGCAGTTTATCAGGGGCCGGTGGGGCTTTCTTT; cdr3_aa: CASSLSGAGGAFF
d_call: TRBD2; v_call: TRBV11-2; clone_size: NA; j_call: TRBJ2-5; cdr3_nt: TGTGCCAGCAGCTTAGATGGGGTAGCGGGAGGGCCGAGGCAAGAGACCCAGTACTTC; cdr3_aa: CASSLDGVAGGPRQETQYF
d_call: NA; v_call: TRBV9; clone_size: NA; j_call: TRBJ1-3; cdr3_nt: TGTGCCAGCAGCGTCGGGGGAACCGATTCTGGAAACACCATATATTTT; cdr3_aa: CASSVGGTDSGNTIYF
d_call: TRBD1; v_call: TRBV29-1; clone_size: NA; j_call: TRBJ2-1; cdr3_nt: TGCAGCTCAGGGGACAGGGGGAGATACAATGAGCAGTTCTTC; cdr3_aa: CSSGDRGRYNEQFF
d_call: NA; v_call: TRBV18; clone_size: few; j_call: TRBJ1-3; cdr3_nt: TGTGCCAGCTCACCCGGGAAGATGGCTGGAAACACCATATATTTT; cdr3_aa: CASSPGKMAGNTIYF
d_call: TRBD1; v_call: TRBV7-9; clone_size: NA; j_call: TRBJ1-1; cdr3_nt: TGTGCCAGCAGCTTGGACAGGGTAGAAACTGAAGCTTTCTTT; cdr3_aa: CASSLDRVETEAFF
d_call: NA; v_call: TRBV2; clone_size: NA; j_call: TRBJ2-1; cdr3_nt: TGTGCCAGCAGTGTAATTGAGGGTACTCCTGTTATTGAGCAGTTCTTC; cdr3_aa: CASSVIEGTPVIEQFF
d_call: TRBD1; v_call: TRBV5-1; clone_size: NA; j_call: TRBJ1-5; cdr3_nt: TGCGCCAGCAGCTTGCTGGGACAGGGCAATCAGCCCCAGCATTTT; cdr3_aa: CASSLLGQGNQPQHF
d_call: TRBD1; v_call: TRBV6-5; clone_size: NA; j_call: TRBJ2-7; cdr3_nt: TGTGCCACCCAAAACGACAGGGGCGAGCAGTACTTC; cdr3_aa: CATQNDRGEQYF
d_call: TRBD2; v_call: TRBV29-1; clone_size: NA; j_call: TRBJ2-7; cdr3_nt: TGCAGCGTTGCCGGGACTAGCGGAGGCTATTACGAGCAGTACTTC; cdr3_aa: CSVAGTSGGYYEQYF
d_call: TRBD1; v_call: TRBV6-5; clone_size: few; j_call: TRBJ1-5; cdr3_nt: TGTGCCAGCACGGGACAGGGCAATCAGCCCCAGCATTTT; cdr3_aa: CASTGQGNQPQHF
d_call: TRBD2; v_call: TRBV2; clone_size: few; j_call: TRBJ2-7; cdr3_nt: TGTGCCAGCAGTGGCGGGACTACCACCTACGAGCAGTACTTC; cdr3_aa: CASSGGTTTYEQYF